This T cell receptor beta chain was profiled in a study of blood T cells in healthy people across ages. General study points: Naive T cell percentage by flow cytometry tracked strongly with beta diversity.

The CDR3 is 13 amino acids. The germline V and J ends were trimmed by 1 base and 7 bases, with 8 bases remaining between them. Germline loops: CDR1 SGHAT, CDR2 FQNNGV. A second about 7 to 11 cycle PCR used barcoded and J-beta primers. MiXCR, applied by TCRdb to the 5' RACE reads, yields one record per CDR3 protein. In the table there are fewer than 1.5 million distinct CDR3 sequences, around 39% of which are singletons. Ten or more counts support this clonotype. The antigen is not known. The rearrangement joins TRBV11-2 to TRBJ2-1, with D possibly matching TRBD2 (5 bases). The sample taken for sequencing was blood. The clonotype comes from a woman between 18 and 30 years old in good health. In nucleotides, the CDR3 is TGTGCCAGCAGCTTAGTACTAGGTAATGAGCAGTTCTTC. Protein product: CASSLVLGNEQFF.